Listed below are T cell receptor beta chains from one sample, sequenced in a study of T-cell memory formation after mild COVID-19. TCRdb used MiXCR to reprocess the 5' RACE reads, holding one entry per CDR3 protein. The table lists approximately 150,000 distinct CDR3 sequences, around 5.8% of them singletons. Sequenced: PBMCs or a T cell subset sorted from them (not recorded which). These receptors were collected from an adult woman who had mild COVID-19 (a few samples of this study predate the infection). Cell type and time point are not known. CDR3s include the opening cysteine and the closing phenylalanine or tryptophan. Fields, in order: V gene, clone size, D gene, J gene, CDR3 DNA, CDR3 protein. A D gene is named only where the DNA matches it firmly. Only part of the rows carry a size: once, few, many, or a class if the clone is expanded.

TRBV5-1	.	TRBD2	TRBJ2-2	TGCGCCAGCAGTTCTAAGCGGGAGGCCAAGGGGACCGGGGAGCTGTTTTTT	CASSSKREAKGTGELFF
TRBV4-2	many	TRBD2	TRBJ2-1	TGTGCCAGCAGCCAACCGAGCGGGGGGCCGGTTTATGAGCAGTTCTTC	CASSQPSGGPVYEQFF
TRBV6-5	many	.	TRBJ2-6	TGTGCCAGCACCTACTCTGGGGCCAACGTCCTGACTTTC	CASTYSGANVLTF
TRBV18	.	.	TRBJ2-1	TGTGCCAGCTCCCAAAACTACCTGCAATCCTACAATGAGCAGTTCTTC	CASSQNYLQSYNEQFF
TRBV6-5	many	TRBD1	TRBJ1-2	TGTGCCAGCAGTTCAGGGGGCTATGGCTACACCTTC	CASSSGGYGYTF
TRBV7-9	many	TRBD1	TRBJ2-6	TGTGCCAGCAGCTGGGGACAGGGTACCCTCTCTGGGGCCAACGTCCTGACTTTC	CASSWGQGTLSGANVLTF
TRBV20-1	many	TRBD1	TRBJ2-3	TGCAGTGCTAGGAGAGGACAGGGTAAAACAGATACGCAGTATTTT	CSARRGQGKTDTQYF
TRBV24-1	few	TRBD2	TRBJ2-2	TGTGCCACCAGTGATCCTTCCCCCAGCGGGGTGGCCGGGGAGCTGTTTTTT	CATSDPSPSGVAGELFF
TRBV18	.	.	TRBJ2-7	TGTGCCAGCTCACCAAAAGGGGGGAAGGACGAGCAGTACTTC	CASSPKGGKDEQYF
TRBV7-2	many	TRBD1	TRBJ1-3	TGTGCCAGCAGCCCCCAGGGGGCCTCAGGAAACACCATATATTTT	CASSPQGASGNTIYF
TRBV9	many	.	TRBJ2-1	TGTGCCAGCAGCGTAATGGGAAACAACAATGAGCAGTTCTTC	CASSVMGNNNEQFF
TRBV6-6	few	.	TRBJ1-2	TGTGCCAGCAGTACGCCCGACATAGCTGGCTACACCTTC	CASSTPDIAGYTF
TRBV20-1	many	.	TRBJ2-7	TGCAGTGCTAGATACGGGACTGCCTACGAGCAGTACTTC	CSARYGTAYEQYF
TRBV12-3/TRBV12-4	.	.	TRBJ2-1	TGTGCCAGCAGCAACACATGGGAGCAGTTCTTC	CASSNTWEQFF
TRBV12-3/TRBV12-4	many	.	TRBJ1-3	TGTGCCAGCAGCCCGGTTGGTACTGGAAACACCATATATTTT	CASSPVGTGNTIYF
TRBV3-1	many	.	TRBJ1-2	TGTGCCAGCAGCCAAGGGTTTAGGCGAGACTCCTATGGCTACACCTTC	CASSQGFRRDSYGYTF
TRBV28	many	TRBD1	TRBJ2-5	TGTGCCAGCAGTCCCCCGGGACAGGGGAAAGAGACCCAGTACTTC	CASSPPGQGKETQYF
TRBV6-5	many	TRBD1	TRBJ1-4	TGTGCCAGCAGTTACGTGGGACAGGAGAATGTTGGAAAACTGTTTTTT	CASSYVGQENVGKLFF
TRBV24-1	many	.	TRBJ2-7	TGTGCCACCAGTGATTCGGGGGATGGCGAGCAGTACTTC	CATSDSGDGEQYF
TRBV10-2	many	.	TRBJ2-1	TGCGCCAGCAGACTAGGCAGCCTAGGTAGTGAGCAGTTCTTC	CASRLGSLGSEQFF
TRBV18	few	TRBD2	TRBJ2-7	TGTGCCAGCTCACGGGGGACGGTGGGCGATAGCGGGTACTACGAGCAGTACTTC	CASSRGTVGDSGYYEQYF
TRBV7-8	.	.	TRBJ2-3	TGTGCCAGCAGCACCAGGACTGCCACAGATACGCAGTATTTT	CASSTRTATDTQYF
TRBV14	few	.	TRBJ1-4	TGTGCCAGCAGCCTAGTCGCAACTAATGAAAAACTGTTTTTT	CASSLVATNEKLFF
TRBV6-6	many	TRBD1	TRBJ1-4	TGTGCCAGCACCCCAGGGGGCCGAAATGAAAAACTGTTTTTT	CASTPGGRNEKLFF
TRBV20-1	.	.	TRBJ2-5	TGCAGTGCTAGGGACCCTCGGGACGCCTCAGAGACCCAGTACTTC	CSARDPRDASETQYF
TRBV21-1	.	.	TRBJ1-4	TGTGCCAGCAGCAAAGCCGGGTCTTTAATGAAAAAACTGTTTTTT	CASSKAGSLMKKLFF